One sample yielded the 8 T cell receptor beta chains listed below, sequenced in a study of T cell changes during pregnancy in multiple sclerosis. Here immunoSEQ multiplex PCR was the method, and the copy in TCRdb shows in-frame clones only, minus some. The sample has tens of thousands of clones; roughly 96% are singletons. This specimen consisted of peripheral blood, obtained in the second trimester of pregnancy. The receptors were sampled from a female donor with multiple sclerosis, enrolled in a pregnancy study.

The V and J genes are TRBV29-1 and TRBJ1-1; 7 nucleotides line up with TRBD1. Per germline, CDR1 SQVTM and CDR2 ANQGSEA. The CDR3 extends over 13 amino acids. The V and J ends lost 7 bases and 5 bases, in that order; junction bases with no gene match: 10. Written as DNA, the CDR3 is TGCAGCGCTATGACAGGGTGGGGGACTGAAGCTTTCTTT. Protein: CSAMTGWGTEAFF.

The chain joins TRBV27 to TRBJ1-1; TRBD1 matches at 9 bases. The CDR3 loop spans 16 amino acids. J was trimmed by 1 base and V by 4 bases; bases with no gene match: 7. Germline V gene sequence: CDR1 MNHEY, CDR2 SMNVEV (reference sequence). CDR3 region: CASSSPTGGPNTEAFF. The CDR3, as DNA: TGTGCCAGCAGTTCTCCAACAGGGGGCCCGAACACTGAAGCTTTCTTT.

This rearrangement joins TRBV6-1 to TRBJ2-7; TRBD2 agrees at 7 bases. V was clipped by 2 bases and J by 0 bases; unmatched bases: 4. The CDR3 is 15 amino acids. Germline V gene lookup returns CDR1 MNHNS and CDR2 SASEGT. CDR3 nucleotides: TGTGCCAGCAGTGAAACGGGGGGTCTCTCCTACGAGCAGTACTTC. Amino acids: CASSETGGLSYEQYF.

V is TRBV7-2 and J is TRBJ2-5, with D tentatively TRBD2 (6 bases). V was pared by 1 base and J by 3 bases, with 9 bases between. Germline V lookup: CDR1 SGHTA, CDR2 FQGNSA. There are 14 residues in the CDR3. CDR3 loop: CASSLVSGEETQYF. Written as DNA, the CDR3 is TGTGCCAGCAGCTTAGTATCGGGGGAAGAGACCCAGTACTTC.

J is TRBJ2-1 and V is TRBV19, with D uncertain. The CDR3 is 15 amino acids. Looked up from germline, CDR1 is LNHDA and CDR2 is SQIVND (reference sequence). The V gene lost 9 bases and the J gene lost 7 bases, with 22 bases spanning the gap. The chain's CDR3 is CASISGSKSHNEQFF. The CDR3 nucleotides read TGTGCCAGCATCTCCGGGTCCAAATCCCATAATGAGCAGTTCTTC.

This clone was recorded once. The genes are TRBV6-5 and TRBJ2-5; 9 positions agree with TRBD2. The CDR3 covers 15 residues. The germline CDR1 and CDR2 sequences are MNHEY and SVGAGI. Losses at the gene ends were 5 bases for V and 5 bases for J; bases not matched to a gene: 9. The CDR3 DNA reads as TGTGCCAGCAGTGGCGGGAGGGCGGTTACGGAGACCCAGTACTTC. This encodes CASSGGRAVTETQYF.

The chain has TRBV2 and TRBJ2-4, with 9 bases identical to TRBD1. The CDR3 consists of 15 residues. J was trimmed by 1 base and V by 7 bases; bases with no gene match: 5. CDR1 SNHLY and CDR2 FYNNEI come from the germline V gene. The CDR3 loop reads CASKTGGIAKNIQYF. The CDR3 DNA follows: TGTGCCAGCAAAACAGGGGGCATTGCCAAAAACATTCAGTACTTC.

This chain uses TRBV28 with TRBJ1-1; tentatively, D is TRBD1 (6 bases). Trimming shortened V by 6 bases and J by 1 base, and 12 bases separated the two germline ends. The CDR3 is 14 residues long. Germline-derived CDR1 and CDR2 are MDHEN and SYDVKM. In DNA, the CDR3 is TGTGCCAGCAGACTCGGGACATCGAACACTGAAGCTTTCTTT. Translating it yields CASRLGTSNTEAFF.